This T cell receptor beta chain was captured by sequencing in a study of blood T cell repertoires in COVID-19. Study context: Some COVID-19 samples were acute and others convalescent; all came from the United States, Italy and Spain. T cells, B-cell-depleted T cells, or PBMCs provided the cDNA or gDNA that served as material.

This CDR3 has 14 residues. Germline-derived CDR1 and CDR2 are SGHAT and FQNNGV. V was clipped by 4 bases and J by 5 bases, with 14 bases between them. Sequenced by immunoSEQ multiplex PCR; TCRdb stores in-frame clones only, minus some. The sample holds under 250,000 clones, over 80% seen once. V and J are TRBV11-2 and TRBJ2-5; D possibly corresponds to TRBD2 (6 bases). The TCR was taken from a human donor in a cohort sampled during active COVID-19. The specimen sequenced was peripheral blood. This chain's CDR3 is CASSSKVAGETQYF. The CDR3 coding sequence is TGTGCCAGCAGCTCAAAGGTCGCGGGGGAGACCCAGTACTTC.